Below, 18 T cell receptor beta chains from the same sample are listed, as sequenced in a study of T cells after yellow fever vaccination. TCRdb recomputed calls from the 5' RACE reads with MiXCR, one row per CDR3 protein. The sample records about 320,000 distinct CDR3 sequences, under 15% being singletons. This sample comprised CD4+ T cells sorted from PBMCs, obtained 15 days after the yellow fever booster vaccination. These receptors were collected from a man in his late teens or twenties who received the YFV17D yellow fever vaccine.

The rearrangement uses TRBV6-2 or TRBV6-3 and TRBJ2-1, with TRBD1 matching 9 bases. CDR3 length: 13 amino acids. Germline V gives CDR1 MNHEY, CDR2 SVGEGT. The J segment lost 3 bases and the V segment lost 10 bases, leaving 4 bases of the junction unmatched. CDR3 sequence reads: CAILTGGYNEQFF. DNA of the CDR3: TGTGCCATCCTGACAGGGGGCTACAATGAGCAGTTCTTC.

This clonotype was recorded a few times. The V and J genes are TRBV27 and TRBJ2-6; D gene uncertain. The CDR3 runs to 16 residues. V dropped 6 bases and J dropped 0 bases, with 12 bases sitting between them. Germline values: CDR1 MNHEY, CDR2 SMNVEV (reference sequence). CDR3 residues: CASRQALVSGANVLTF. The CDR3 bases are TGTGCCAGCAGGCAGGCCTTAGTCTCTGGGGCCAACGTCCTGACTTTC.

This chain connects TRBV7-2 to TRBJ1-1; a weak D match, TRBD1 (6 bases). Deletions cut 3 bases from V and 3 bases from J, with 11 bases between. CDR1 is SGHTA and CDR2 is FQGNSA in the germline V gene. This CDR3 is 14 amino acids long. Written as DNA, the CDR3 is TGTGCCAGCAGCTTCCAAAGGGGGGACACTGAAGCTTTCTTT. Protein product: CASSFQRGDTEAFF.

This chain joins TRBV11-2 and TRBJ2-5; 8 bases match TRBD2. The CDR3 has 14 amino acids. V trimming: 7 bases; J trimming: 7 bases; junction bases outside the gene matches: 11. Germline-derived CDR1 and CDR2 are SGHAT and FQNNGV. CDR3 DNA: TGTGCCAGCACTGTCGAACGGGGGGGCATGACCCAGTACTTC. Translation gives CASTVERGGMTQYF.

This clonotype was seen a handful of times. A much larger clone sits a single nucleotide away, making a read error possible. The rearrangement links TRBV4-3 to TRBJ2-2; D unclear. V was shortened by 4 bases and J by 0 bases, with 15 bases between the two germline ends. The length of the CDR3 is 17 residues. The germline V gene encodes CDR1 LGHNA and CDR2 YSLEER. The CDR3 DNA sequence: TGCGCCAGCAGCCGAGTGGGCAGCCCAACGAACACCGGGGAGCTGTTTTTT. Amino acids: CASSRVGSPTNTGELFF.

In this sample, this clonotype turned up a few times. The gene calls are TRBV6-5 and TRBJ2-5; the match to TRBD2 covers 10 bases. This CDR3 comprises 16 residues. The ends lost 6 bases at V and 1 base at J; junction bases unmatched: 8. Per germline, CDR1 MNHEY and CDR2 SVGAGI. The CDR3 here is CASSTLPSGGQETQYF. CDR3 DNA: TGTGCCAGCAGCACCCTCCCTAGCGGGGGCCAAGAGACCCAGTACTTC.

This clonotype was recorded a few times. As DNA, the CDR3 is TGTGCCAGCAGCTTAGATTCAGGGACAGGGAAAAAACTGTTTTTT. Translating it yields CASSLDSGTGKKLFF. The chain combines TRBV11-2 with TRBJ1-4; 9 bases line up with TRBD1. The germline V gene has CDR1 SGHAT and CDR2 FQNNGV. CDR3 size: 15 residues. After removal of 0 bases from V and 9 bases from J, the junction contained 5 bases not matched to a gene.

The rearrangement uses TRBV7-8 and TRBJ1-1; no clear D gene. Trimming cost V 1 base and J 0 bases, with 12 bases left between them. Germline-derived CDR1 and CDR2 are SGHVS and FQNEAQ. The length of the CDR3 is 16 residues. CDR3: CASSLVLGGLNTEAFF. The CDR3 DNA is TGTGCCAGCAGCTTAGTTTTGGGCGGCCTGAACACTGAAGCTTTCTTT.

This clonotype was detected ten times or more. The V and J genes are TRBV5-1 and TRBJ2-2; D could derive from TRBD1 or TRBD2 (5 bases each). V gave up 3 bases and J gave up 4 bases, with 10 bases separating them. The V gene's germline CDR1 is SGHRS and CDR2 YFSETQ. This CDR3 has 14 amino acids. CDR3 coding DNA: TGCGCCAGCAGCTCAGGGACGACCACCGGGGAGCTGTTTTTT. Translated, it gives CASSSGTTTGELFF. Together with reference TRBV5-1 and TRBJ2-2, the CDR3 gives the full variable domain: KAGVTQTPRYLIKTRGQQVTLSCSPISGHRSVSWYQQTPGQGLQFLFEYFSETQRNKGNFPGRFSGRQFSNSRSEMNVSTLELGDSALYLCASSSGTTTGELFFGEGSRLTVL.

This clonotype was counted a few times. In DNA, the CDR3 is TGCGCCAGCACCCCGGGCAGGGGAGTGGATGGAAACACCATATATTTT. It specifies CASTPGRGVDGNTIYF. This chain joins TRBV4-3 and TRBJ1-3; possible D gene TRBD1, 6 bases. The V end was cut by 7 bases, the J end by 3 bases, with 19 bases between. Germline V gene sequence: CDR1 LGHNA, CDR2 YSLEER. The CDR3 spans 16 residues.

This clonotype was picked up a small number of times. The chain has TRBV18 and TRBJ1-6, with D perhaps TRBD1 (5 bases). Per the germline V gene, CDR1 is KGHSH and CDR2 is LQKENI. V lost 1 base and J 8 bases, leaving 15 bases between the germline ends. This CDR3 has 16 amino acids. The CDR3 DNA reads TGTGCCAGCTCACCACGGGGCCCGAGTGGTCATTCACCCCTCCACTTT. Encoded protein: CASSPRGPSGHSPLHF. Supplemented by reference TRBV18 and TRBJ1-6, the full variable domain reads NAGVMQNPRHLVRRRGQEARLRCSPMKGHSHVYWYRQLPEEGLKFMVYLQKENIIDESGMPKERFSAEFPKEGPSILRIQQVVRGDSAAYFCASSPRGPSGHSPLHFGNGTRLTVT.

The chain uses TRBV6-5 and TRBJ1-1; D gene uncertain. The germline V gene encodes CDR1 MNHEY and CDR2 SVGAGI. The V and J ends lost 6 bases and 3 bases respectively, with 23 bases between them. The CDR3 spans 17 residues. Here the CDR3 reads CASSTKLDYKRDTEAFF. DNA for the CDR3: TGTGCCAGCAGCACGAAACTGGACTATAAGAGGGACACTGAAGCTTTCTTT.

This clonotype turned up a few times. V usage is TRBV4-1 and J usage is TRBJ2-1; 7 bases agree with TRBD1. V dropped 4 bases and J dropped 8; count of bases not matched to a gene: 11. The CDR3 is 15 residues long. The germline V gene has CDR1 MGHRA and CDR2 YSYEKL. CDR3 sequence reads: CASSPPGDSQDEQFF. The CDR3 DNA follows: TGCGCCAGCAGCCCGCCCGGGGACAGCCAGGATGAGCAGTTCTTC.

This clonotype was observed a single time. This sequence joins TRBV7-2 and TRBJ2-5, with unresolved D. CDR1 and CDR2 (germline): SGHTA, FQGNSA. V was clipped by 4 bases and J by 5 bases, with 8 bases between them. The CDR3 is made up of 12 amino acids. CDR3 residues: CASSSPRETQYF. CDR3 in DNA: TGTGCCAGCAGCTCCCCTCGGGAGACCCAGTACTTC.

The chain combines TRBV7-2 with TRBJ2-7; 11 positions agree with TRBD1. This CDR3 is 13 amino acids long. The ends lost 5 bases at V and 13 bases at J; junction bases unmatched: 10. The germline CDR1 and CDR2 sequences are SGHTA and FQGNSA. The CDR3 DNA sequence: TGTGCCAGCAGCCCCGATCCCGGGACAGGGGGTTACTTC. Its protein product is CASSPDPGTGGYF.

V gene TRBV20-1 combines with J gene TRBJ2-1, with TRBD1 matching 9 bases. This CDR3 is built from 13 residues. CDR1 is DFQATT, CDR2 SNEGSKA, per germline (reference sequence). Losses at the gene ends were 6 bases for V and 6 bases for J; bases not matched to a gene: 6. The CDR3 DNA follows: TGCAGTGCCCGGGACAGGGAAATCAATGAGCAGTTCTTC. As protein: CSARDREINEQFF.

This clonotype was found many times. The J gene is TRBJ1-1, the V gene TRBV6-2 or TRBV6-3; no clear D. Germline V gene data show CDR1 as MNHEY and CDR2 as SVGEGT. V was cut by 7 bases and J by 3 bases, with 15 bases left in between. The CDR3 is 14 residues long. CDR3 DNA sequence: TGTGCCAGCATTGGCCCCGCCGGATACACTGAAGCTTTCTTT. Its translation: CASIGPAGYTEAFF.

A single count supports this clonotype. The V call is TRBV20-1, the J call TRBJ1-3; TRBD1 matches 7 bases. There are 15 residues in the CDR3. The V gene's germline CDR1 is DFQATT and CDR2 SNEGSKA (reference sequence). The V gene end was trimmed by 6 bases and the J gene end by 0 bases; junction bases not matched to a gene: 8. The CDR3 here is CSARGTAGSGNTIYF. The DNA of the CDR3 is TGCAGTGCCCGTGGGACAGCCGGCTCTGGAAACACCATATATTTT.